These 4 T cell receptor beta chains were all obtained from the same sample, sequenced in a study of beta chain features in type 1 diabetes. Since all of the isolated RNA was reverse transcribed, expressed TCRB transcripts were what got sequenced. Produced via immunoSEQ multiplex PCR; TCRdb's table is partial and in-frame only. Among around 150,000 clones listed, about 7.3% were seen once. The sample comprised central memory CD4+ T cells from blood. These receptors were taken from a man aged 18 to 30 in good health.

This clone was seen at least ten times. V and J are TRBV7-2 and TRBJ2-5; 7 bases are a match to TRBD1. The J segment lost 5 bases and the V segment lost 6 bases, leaving 6 bases of the junction unmatched. The CDR3 spans 13 residues. In germline, CDR1 is SGHTA, CDR2 FQGNSA. The CDR3 reads CASSPTGVETQYF. DNA of the CDR3: TGTGCCAGCAGTCCTACAGGGGTGGAGACCCAGTACTTC.

This clone has a handful of counts. This chain links TRBV11-2 with TRBJ2-3; 10 bases align to TRBD2. V dropped 0 bases and J dropped 7; count of bases not matched to a gene: 1. CDR1 SGHAT and CDR2 FQNNGV come from the germline V gene. The CDR3 loop spans 14 amino acids. For the CDR3, the DNA is TGTGCCAGCAGCTTAGAAACTAGCGGGAATACGCAGTATTTT. Protein product: CASSLETSGNTQYF.

V gene TRBV19 combines with J gene TRBJ2-7; 9 positions agree with TRBD2. Germline V gene lookup returns CDR1 LNHDA and CDR2 SQIVND (reference sequence). The junction had 13 bases not matched to a gene; V was cut back by 10 bases and J by 6 bases. The CDR3 has 14 amino acids. CDR3 protein: CATRAGTSISEQYF. The CDR3 DNA sequence: TGTGCCACCCGAGCCGGGACTAGCATTAGCGAGCAGTACTTC.

This clone was found a few times. The V and J genes are TRBV7-8 and TRBJ1-1; 7 positions agree with TRBD1. Germline V lookup: CDR1 SGHVS, CDR2 FQNEAQ. The CDR3 loop spans 15 amino acids. Trimming at V came to 5 bases and at J to 10 bases, leaving 16 bases not matched to a gene. CDR3 in amino acids: CASSPPIRGDSGAFF. The CDR3 nucleotides are TGTGCCAGCAGCCCGCCGATTAGGGGGGACAGTGGAGCTTTCTTT.